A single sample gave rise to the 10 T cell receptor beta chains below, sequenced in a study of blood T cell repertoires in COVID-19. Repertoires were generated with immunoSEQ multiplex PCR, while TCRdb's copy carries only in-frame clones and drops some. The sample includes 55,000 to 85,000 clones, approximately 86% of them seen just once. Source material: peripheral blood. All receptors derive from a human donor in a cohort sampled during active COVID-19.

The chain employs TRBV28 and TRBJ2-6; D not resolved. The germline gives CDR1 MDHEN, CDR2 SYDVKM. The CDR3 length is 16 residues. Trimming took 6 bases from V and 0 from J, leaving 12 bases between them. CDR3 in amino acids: CASSPLVPSGANVLTF. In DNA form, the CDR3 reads TGTGCCAGCAGCCCCCTTGTCCCCTCTGGGGCCAACGTCCTGACTTTC.

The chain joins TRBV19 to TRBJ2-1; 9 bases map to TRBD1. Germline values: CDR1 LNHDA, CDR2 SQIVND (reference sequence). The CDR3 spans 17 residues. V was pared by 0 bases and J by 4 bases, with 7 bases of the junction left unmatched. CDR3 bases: TGTGCCAGTAGTATAGACCTAGGACAGGGGACTTACAATGAGCAGTTCTTC. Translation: CASSIDLGQGTYNEQFF.

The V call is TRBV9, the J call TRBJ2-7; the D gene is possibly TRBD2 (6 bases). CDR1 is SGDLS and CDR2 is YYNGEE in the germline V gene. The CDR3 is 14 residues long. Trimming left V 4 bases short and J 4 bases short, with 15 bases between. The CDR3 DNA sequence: TGTGCCAGCAGCCCCGGGGGTACGGGGTACGAGCAGTACTTC. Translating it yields CASSPGGTGYEQYF.

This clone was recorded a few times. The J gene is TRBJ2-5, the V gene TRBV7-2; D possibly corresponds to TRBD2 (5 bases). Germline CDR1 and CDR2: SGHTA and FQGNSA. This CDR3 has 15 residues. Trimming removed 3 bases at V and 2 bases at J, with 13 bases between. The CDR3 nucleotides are TGTGCCAGCAGCTTCTTTGGAGCGGATCAAGAGACCCAGTACTTC. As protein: CASSFFGADQETQYF.

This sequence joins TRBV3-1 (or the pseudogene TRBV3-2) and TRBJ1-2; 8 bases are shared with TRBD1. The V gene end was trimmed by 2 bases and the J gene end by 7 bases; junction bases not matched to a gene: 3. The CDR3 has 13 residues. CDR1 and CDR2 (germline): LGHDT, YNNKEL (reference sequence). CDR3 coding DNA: TGTGCCAGCAGCCAAACCGGACAGGGTGGCTACACCTTC. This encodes CASSQTGQGGYTF.

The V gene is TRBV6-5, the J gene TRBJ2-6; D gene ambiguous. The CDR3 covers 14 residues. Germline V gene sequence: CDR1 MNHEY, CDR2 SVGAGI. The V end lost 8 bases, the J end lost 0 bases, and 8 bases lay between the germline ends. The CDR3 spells CASQVDSGANVLTF. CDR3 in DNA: TGTGCCAGCCAGGTCGACTCTGGGGCCAACGTCCTGACTTTC.

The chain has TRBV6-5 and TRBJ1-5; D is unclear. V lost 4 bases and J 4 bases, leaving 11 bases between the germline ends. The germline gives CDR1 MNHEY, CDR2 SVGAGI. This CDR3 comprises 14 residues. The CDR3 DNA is TGTGCCAGCAGTTTAGAGAGAGCAAATCAGCCCCAGCATTTT. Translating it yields CASSLERANQPQHF.

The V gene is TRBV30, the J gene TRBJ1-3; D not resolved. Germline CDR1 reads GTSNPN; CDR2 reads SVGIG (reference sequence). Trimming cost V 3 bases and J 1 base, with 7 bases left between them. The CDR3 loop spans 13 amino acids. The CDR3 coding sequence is TGTGCCTGGAGCCCTTCTTCTGGAAACACCATATATTTT. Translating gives CAWSPSSGNTIYF.

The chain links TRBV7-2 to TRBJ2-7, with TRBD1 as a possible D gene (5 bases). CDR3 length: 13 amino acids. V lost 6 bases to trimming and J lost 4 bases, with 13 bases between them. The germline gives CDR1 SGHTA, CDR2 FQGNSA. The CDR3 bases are TGTGCCAGCAGTCATAATGCAGGGTACGAGCAGTACTTC. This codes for CASSHNAGYEQYF. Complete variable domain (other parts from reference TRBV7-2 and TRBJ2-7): GAGVSQSPSNKVTEKGKDVELRCDPISGHTALYWYRQSLGQGLEFLIYFQGNSAPDKSGLPSDRFSAERTGGSVSTLTIQRTQQEDSAVYLCASSHNAGYEQYFGPGTRLTVT.

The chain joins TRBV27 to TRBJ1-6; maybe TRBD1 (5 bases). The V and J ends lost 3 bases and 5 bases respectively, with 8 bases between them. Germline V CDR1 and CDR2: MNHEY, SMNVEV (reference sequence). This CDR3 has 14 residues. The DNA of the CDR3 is TGTGCCAGCAGTTTCCTAGGGGATAATTCACCCCTCCACTTT. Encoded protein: CASSFLGDNSPLHF.